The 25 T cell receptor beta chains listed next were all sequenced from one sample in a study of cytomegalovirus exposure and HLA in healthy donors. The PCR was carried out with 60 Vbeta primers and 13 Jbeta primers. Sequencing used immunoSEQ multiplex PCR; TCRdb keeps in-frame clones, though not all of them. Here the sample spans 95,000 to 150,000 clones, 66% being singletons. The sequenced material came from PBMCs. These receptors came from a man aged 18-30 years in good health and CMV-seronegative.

CDR3 in DNA: TGTGCCTGCCACGAGCAGTACTTC. Protein product: CACHEQYF. The J gene is TRBJ2-5, the V gene TRBV30, with D hard to call. The J call is uncertain, as TRBJ2-7 better fits the DNA end. Germline V gives CDR1 GTSNPN, CDR2 SVGIG (reference sequence). The CDR3 length is 8 residues.

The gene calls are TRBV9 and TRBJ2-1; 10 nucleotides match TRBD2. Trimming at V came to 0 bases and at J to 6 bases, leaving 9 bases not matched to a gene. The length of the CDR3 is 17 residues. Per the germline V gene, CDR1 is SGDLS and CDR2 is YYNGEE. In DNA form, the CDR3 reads TGTGCCAGCAGCGTAGCGGTAGCGGGGGGACCTGGCAATGAGCAGTTCTTC. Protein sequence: CASSVAVAGGPGNEQFF.

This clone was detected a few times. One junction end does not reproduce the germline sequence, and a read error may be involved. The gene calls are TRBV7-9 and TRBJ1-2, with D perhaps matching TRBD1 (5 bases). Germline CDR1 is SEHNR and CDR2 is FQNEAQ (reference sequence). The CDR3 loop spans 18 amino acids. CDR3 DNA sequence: TGTGCCAGCAGCCCAGCGGGGGGTTCAAGATTAATTAACTATGGCTACCCCTTC. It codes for CASSPAGGSRLINYGYPF. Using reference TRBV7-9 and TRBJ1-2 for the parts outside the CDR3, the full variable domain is DTGVSQNPRHKITKRGQNVTFRCDPISEHNRLYWYRQTLGQGPEFLTYFQNEAQLEKSRLLSDRFSAERPKGSFSTLEIQRTEQGDSAMYLCASSPAGGSRLINYGYPFGSGTRLTVV.

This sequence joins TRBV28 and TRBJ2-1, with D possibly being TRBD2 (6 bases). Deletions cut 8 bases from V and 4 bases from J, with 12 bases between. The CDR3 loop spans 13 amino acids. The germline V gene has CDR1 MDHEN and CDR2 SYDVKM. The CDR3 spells CASSGLRYNEQFF. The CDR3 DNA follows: TGTGCCAGCTCGGGACTCCGTTACAATGAGCAGTTCTTC. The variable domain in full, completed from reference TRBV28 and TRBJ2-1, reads DVKVTQSSRYLVKRTGEKVFLECVQDMDHENMFWYRQDPGLGLRLIYFSYDVKMKEKGDIPEGYSVSREKKERFSLILESASTNQTSMYLCASSGLRYNEQFFGPGTRLTVL.

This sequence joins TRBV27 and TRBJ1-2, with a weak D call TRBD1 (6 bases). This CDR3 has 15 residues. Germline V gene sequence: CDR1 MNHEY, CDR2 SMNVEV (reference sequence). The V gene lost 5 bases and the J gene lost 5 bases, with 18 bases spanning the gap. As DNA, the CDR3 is TGTGCCAGCAGTGCCTCCTCAGGGGCAGTGTATGGCTACACCTTC. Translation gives CASSASSGAVYGYTF.

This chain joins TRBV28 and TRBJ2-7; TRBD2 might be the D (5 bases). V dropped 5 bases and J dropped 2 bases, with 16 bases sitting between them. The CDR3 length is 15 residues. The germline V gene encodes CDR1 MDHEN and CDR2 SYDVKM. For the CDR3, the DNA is TGTGCCAGCAGTGTCCTATCGGGGATGACCTACGAGCAGTACTTC. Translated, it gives CASSVLSGMTYEQYF.

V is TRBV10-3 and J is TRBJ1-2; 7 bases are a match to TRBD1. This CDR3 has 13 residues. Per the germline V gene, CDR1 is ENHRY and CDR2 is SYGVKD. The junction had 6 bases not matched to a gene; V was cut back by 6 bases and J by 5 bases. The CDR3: CAIRRDSLYGYTF. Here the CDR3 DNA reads TGTGCCATCAGACGGGACAGCTTATATGGCTACACCTTC.

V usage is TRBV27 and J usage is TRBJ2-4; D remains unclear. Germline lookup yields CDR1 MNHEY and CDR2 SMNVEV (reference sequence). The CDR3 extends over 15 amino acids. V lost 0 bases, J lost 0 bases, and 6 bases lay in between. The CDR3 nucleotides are TGTGCCAGCAGTTTATCGGCCCTAGCCAAAAACATTCAGTACTTC. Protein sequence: CASSLSALAKNIQYF.

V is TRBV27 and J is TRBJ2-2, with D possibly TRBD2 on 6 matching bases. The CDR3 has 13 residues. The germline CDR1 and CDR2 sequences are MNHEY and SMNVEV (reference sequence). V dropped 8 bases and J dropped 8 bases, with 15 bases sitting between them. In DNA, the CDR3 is TGTGCCAGCCGGAGGGGAGCCCCAGGGGAGCTGTTTTTT. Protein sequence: CASRRGAPGELFF.

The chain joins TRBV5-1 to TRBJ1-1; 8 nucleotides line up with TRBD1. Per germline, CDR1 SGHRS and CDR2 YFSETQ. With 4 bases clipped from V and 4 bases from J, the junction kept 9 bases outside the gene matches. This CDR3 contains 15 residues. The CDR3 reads CASSRSGQGGTEAFF. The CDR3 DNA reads TGCGCCAGCAGCAGATCAGGACAGGGAGGCACTGAAGCTTTCTTT. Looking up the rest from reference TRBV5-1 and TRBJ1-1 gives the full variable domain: KAGVTQTPRYLIKTRGQQVTLSCSPISGHRSVSWYQQTPGQGLQFLFEYFSETQRNKGNFPGRFSGRQFSNSRSEMNVSTLELGDSALYLCASSRSGQGGTEAFFGQGTRLTVV.

Written as DNA, the CDR3 is TGTGCCAGCTCACCATTGGCGGGGGATACAGATACGCAGTATTTT. The encoded protein is CASSPLAGDTDTQYF. V gene TRBV18 combines with J gene TRBJ2-3, with TRBD2 matching over 7 bases. Germline CDR1 KGHSH, CDR2 LQKENI. The CDR3 runs to 15 residues. V was pared by 2 bases and J by 3 bases, with 5 bases of the junction left unmatched.

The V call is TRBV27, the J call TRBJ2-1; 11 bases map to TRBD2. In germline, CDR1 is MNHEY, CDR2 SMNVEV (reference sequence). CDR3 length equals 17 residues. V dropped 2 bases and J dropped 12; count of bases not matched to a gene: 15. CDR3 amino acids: CASSLASVAGGPYGQFF. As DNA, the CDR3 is TGTGCCAGCAGTTTAGCATCGGTAGCGGGGGGGCCCTATGGGCAGTTCTTC.

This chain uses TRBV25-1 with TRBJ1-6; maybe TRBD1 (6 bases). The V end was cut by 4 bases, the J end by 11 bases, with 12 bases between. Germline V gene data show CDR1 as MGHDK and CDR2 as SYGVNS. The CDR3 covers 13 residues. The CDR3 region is CASSGTGPAPLHF. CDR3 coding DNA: TGTGCCAGCAGTGGAACAGGGCCGGCACCCCTCCACTTT.

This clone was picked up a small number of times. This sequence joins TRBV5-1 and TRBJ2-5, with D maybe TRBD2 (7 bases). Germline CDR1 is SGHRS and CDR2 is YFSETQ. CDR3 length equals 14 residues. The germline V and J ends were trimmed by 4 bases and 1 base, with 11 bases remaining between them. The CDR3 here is CASSTRGAQETQYF. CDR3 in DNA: TGCGCCAGCAGCACACGGGGGGCCCAAGAGACCCAGTACTTC. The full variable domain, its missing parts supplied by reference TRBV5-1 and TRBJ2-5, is KAGVTQTPRYLIKTRGQQVTLSCSPISGHRSVSWYQQTPGQGLQFLFEYFSETQRNKGNFPGRFSGRQFSNSRSEMNVSTLELGDSALYLCASSTRGAQETQYFGPGTRLLVL.

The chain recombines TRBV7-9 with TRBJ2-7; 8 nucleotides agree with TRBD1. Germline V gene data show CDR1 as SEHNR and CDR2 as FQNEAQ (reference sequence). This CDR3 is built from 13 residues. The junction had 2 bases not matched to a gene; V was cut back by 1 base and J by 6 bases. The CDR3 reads CASSLGTGSEQYF. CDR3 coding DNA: TGTGCCAGCAGCTTAGGGACAGGGTCCGAGCAGTACTTC.

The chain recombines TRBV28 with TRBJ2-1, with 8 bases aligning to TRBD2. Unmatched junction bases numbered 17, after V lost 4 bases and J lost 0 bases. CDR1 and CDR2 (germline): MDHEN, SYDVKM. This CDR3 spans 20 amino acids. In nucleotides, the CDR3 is TGTGCCAGCAGTTACCCCAATAGCGGGGTCCCCCCAAGCTCCTACAATGAGCAGTTCTTC. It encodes CASSYPNSGVPPSSYNEQFF.

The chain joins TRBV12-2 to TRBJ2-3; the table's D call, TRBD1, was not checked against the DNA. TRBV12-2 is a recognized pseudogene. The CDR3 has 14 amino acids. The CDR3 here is CASRLGPHPDTQYF. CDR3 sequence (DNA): TGTGCAAGTCGCTTAGGTCCCCATCCAGATACGCAGTATTTT.

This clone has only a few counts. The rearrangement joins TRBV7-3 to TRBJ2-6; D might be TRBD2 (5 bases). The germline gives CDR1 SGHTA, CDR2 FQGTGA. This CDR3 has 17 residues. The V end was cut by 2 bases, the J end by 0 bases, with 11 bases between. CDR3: CASSLRGPHSGANVLTF. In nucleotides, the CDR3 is TGTGCCAGCAGCTTACGAGGGCCACACTCTGGGGCCAACGTCCTGACTTTC.

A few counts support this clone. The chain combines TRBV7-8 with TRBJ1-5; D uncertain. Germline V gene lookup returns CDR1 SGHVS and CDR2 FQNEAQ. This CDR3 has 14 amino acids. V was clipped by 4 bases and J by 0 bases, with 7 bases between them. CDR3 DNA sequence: TGTGCCAGCAGCTCCGTCTATAGCAATCAGCCCCAGCATTTT. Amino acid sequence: CASSSVYSNQPQHF.

Here the CDR3 DNA reads TGTGCCACCAGCAGAGAAGTCGGCGGTTCCTACGAGCAGTACTTC. This sequence encodes CATSREVGGSYEQYF. The gene calls are TRBV15 and TRBJ2-7, with unresolved D. The V gene lost 0 bases and the J gene lost 1 base, with 10 bases spanning the gap. The CDR3 runs to 15 residues. CDR1 LNHNV and CDR2 YYDKDF come from the germline V gene (reference sequence).

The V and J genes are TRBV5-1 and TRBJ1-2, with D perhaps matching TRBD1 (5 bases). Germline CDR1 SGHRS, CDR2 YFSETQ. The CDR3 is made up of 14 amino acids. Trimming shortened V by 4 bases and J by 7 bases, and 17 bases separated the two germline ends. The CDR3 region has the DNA TGCGCCAGCAGCCCGGACGGGGGAGTGATTGGCTACACCTTC. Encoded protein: CASSPDGGVIGYTF.

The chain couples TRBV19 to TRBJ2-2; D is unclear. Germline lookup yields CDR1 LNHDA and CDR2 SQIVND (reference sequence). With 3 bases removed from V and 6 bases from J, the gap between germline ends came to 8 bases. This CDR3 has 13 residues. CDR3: CASSIPGPGELFF. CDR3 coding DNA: TGTGCCAGTAGTATCCCGGGTCCCGGGGAGCTGTTTTTT.

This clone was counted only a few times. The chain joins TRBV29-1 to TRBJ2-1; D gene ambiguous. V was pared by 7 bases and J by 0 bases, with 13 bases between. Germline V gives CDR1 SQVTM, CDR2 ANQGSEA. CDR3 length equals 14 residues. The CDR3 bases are TGCAGCGGAATAGACACAATCTCCTACAATGAGCAGTTCTTC. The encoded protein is CSGIDTISYNEQFF.

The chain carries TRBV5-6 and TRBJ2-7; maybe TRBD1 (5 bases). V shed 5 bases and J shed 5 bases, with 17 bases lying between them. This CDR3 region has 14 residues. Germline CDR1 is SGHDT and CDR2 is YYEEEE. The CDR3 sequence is CASRTDSLRHEQYF. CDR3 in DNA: TGTGCCAGCAGAACCGACAGCCTTCGCCACGAGCAGTACTTC.

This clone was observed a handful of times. The CDR3 DNA sequence: TGTGCCAGCAGCCCCGGGACTAGCGGGAGGCTCTACGAGCAGTACTTC. Translating it yields CASSPGTSGRLYEQYF. This chain connects TRBV7-2 to TRBJ2-7, with 15 positions matching TRBD2. Germline V gene lookup returns CDR1 SGHTA and CDR2 FQGNSA. CDR3 size: 16 residues. V trimming: 5 bases; J trimming: 3 bases; junction bases outside the gene matches: 5.